Listed below are T cell receptor beta chains from one sample, sequenced in a study of beta chain bispecific antibodies for T cell cancers. One entry per CDR3 protein results from TCRdb running MiXCR on the 5' RACE reads. Of about 20,000 distinct CDR3 sequences in the sample, 2% to 2.5% are singletons; the top ten hold about 4.9%. These TCRs' antigens remain unknown. This sample comprised healthy donor T cells cultured with leukemia cells, obtained from a culture containing a bispecific antibody targeting TCR Vbeta12. The source of these receptors is a human donor in good health. Some clones in this sample may be carry-over from other donors' samples. The conserved cysteine and the conserved F or W are not part of the CDR3 here. Fields, in order: V gene, J gene, CDR3 protein.

v_call: TRBV6-1; j_call: TRBJ1-1; cdr3_aa: ASRALQGANTEAF
v_call: TRBV13; j_call: TRBJ1-5; cdr3_aa: ANPQTGGLYSNQPQH
v_call: TRBV18; j_call: TRBJ2-7; cdr3_aa: ASSLGEMVEQY
v_call: TRBV10-3; j_call: TRBJ2-3; cdr3_aa: AISDPRGTDTQY
v_call: TRBV11-2; j_call: TRBJ1-4; cdr3_aa: ASSFRGEKLF
v_call: TRBV7-9; j_call: TRBJ2-2; cdr3_aa: APNSLNTGELF
v_call: TRBV28; j_call: TRBJ1-1; cdr3_aa: PSSGGTFFEAF
v_call: TRBV19; j_call: TRBJ2-6; cdr3_aa: ASSIGGGSGANVLT
v_call: TRBV29-1; j_call: TRBJ2-1; cdr3_aa: SAKVPSYNEQF
v_call: TRBV18; j_call: TRBJ1-2; cdr3_aa: ASSRLLTGYLGYT
v_call: TRBV6-5; j_call: TRBJ2-1; cdr3_aa: ASTTGTGANEQF
v_call: TRBV20-1; j_call: TRBJ2-7; cdr3_aa: SLAGGPGPQY
v_call: TRBV27; j_call: TRBJ2-2; cdr3_aa: ASSSTSGPTGELF
v_call: TRBV18; j_call: TRBJ2-3; cdr3_aa: ASSPLPTDTQY
v_call: TRBV7-9; j_call: TRBJ1-2; cdr3_aa: ASSRDLQARNGYT
v_call: TRBV6-1; j_call: TRBJ1-5; cdr3_aa: ASSAEVAEPQH
v_call: TRBV7-9; j_call: TRBJ2-7; cdr3_aa: ASSSTGDPSYEQY
v_call: TRBV7-9; j_call: TRBJ2-1; cdr3_aa: ASSLAGGGNDEQF
v_call: TRBV2; j_call: TRBJ2-2; cdr3_aa: ASSEGLNTGELF
v_call: TRBV20-1; j_call: TRBJ2-5; cdr3_aa: SAGTSLQETQY
v_call: TRBV2; j_call: TRBJ2-7; cdr3_aa: ASSENRYEQY
v_call: TRBV7-3; j_call: TRBJ2-2; cdr3_aa: ASSLILAGGTGELF
v_call: TRBV5-4; j_call: TRBJ2-1; cdr3_aa: ASSLERVEQF
v_call: TRBV28; j_call: TRBJ1-1; cdr3_aa: ASSPNWTGLNTEAF
v_call: TRBV5-4; j_call: TRBJ1-6; cdr3_aa: ASSSGTGGNSPLH
v_call: TRBV11-2; j_call: TRBJ1-1; cdr3_aa: ASSFSTEAF
v_call: TRBV20-1; j_call: TRBJ2-1; cdr3_aa: SVPGSFGDEQF
v_call: TRBV20-1; j_call: TRBJ2-1; cdr3_aa: SATHRDSGARNEQF
v_call: TRBV6-1; j_call: TRBJ2-3; cdr3_aa: ASTPLAGGPTDTQY
v_call: TRBV6-6; j_call: TRBJ2-3; cdr3_aa: ASSWTGTTDTQY
v_call: TRBV7-8; j_call: TRBJ2-1; cdr3_aa: ASSLAQYPRGSYNEQF
v_call: TRBV13; j_call: TRBJ1-3; cdr3_aa: ASSPPGLRSGNTIY
v_call: TRBV4-1; j_call: TRBJ2-7; cdr3_aa: ASSQAERGNEQY
v_call: TRBV2; j_call: TRBJ1-3; cdr3_aa: ASSVAGYSGNTIY
v_call: TRBV19; j_call: TRBJ1-2; cdr3_aa: ASSDDDEGTLRGYT